The sequence of this T cell receptor beta chain was determined in a study of cytomegalovirus exposure and HLA in healthy donors. Study-level findings and limits: For TCR beta chains, V- and J-gene trimming was later linked to a missense DCLRE1C variant. Overall, approximately 150 TCR beta chains were annotated as cytomegalovirus-associated. Immune exposure information comprised only CMV serostatus.

PCR employed 60 Vbeta and 13 Jbeta primers. The assay was immunoSEQ multiplex PCR, and TCRdb's table has in-frame clones only and misses some. The table shows 110,000 or so clones, with approximately 8% occurring only once. Regarding this clone: The antigen is unknown.

Trimming removed 7 bases from V and 4 bases from J, with 8 bases in between. The germline gives CDR1 LNHNV, CDR2 YYDKDF (reference sequence). This CDR3 region has 12 residues. The sequence was collected from a woman aged 40 to 50 in good health and CMV-seropositive. The V gene is TRBV15, the J gene TRBJ1-5, with D possibly being TRBD1 (5 bases). The sample comprised PBMCs. CDR3 nucleotides: TGTGCCACCACATCAGGGAATCAGCCCCAGCATTTT. Its translation: CATTSGNQPQHF. Supplemented by reference TRBV15 and TRBJ1-5, the full variable domain reads DAMVIQNPRYQVTQFGKPVTLSCSQTLNHNVMYWYQQKSSQAPKLLFHYYDKDFNNEADTPDNFQSRRPNTSFCFLDIRSPGLGDTAMYLCATTSGNQPQHFGDGTRLSIL.